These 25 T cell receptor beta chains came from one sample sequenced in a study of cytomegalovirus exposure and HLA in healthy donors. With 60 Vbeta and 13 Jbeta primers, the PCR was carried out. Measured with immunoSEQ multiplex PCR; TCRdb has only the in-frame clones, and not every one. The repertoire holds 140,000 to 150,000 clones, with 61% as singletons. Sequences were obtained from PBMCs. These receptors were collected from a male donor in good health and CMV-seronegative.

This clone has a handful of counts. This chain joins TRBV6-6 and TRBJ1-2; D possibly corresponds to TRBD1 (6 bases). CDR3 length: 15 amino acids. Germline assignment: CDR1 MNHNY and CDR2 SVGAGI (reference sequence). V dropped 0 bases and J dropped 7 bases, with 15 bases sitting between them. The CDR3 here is CASSYSTGWLGGYTF. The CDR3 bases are TGTGCCAGCAGTTACTCTACAGGGTGGTTGGGTGGCTACACCTTC.

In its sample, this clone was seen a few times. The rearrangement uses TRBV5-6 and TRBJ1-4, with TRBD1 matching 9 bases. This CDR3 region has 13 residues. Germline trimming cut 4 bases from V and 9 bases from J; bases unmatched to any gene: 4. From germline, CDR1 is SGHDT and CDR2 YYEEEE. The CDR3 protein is CASSGQGFKKLFF. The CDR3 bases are TGTGCCAGCAGCGGACAGGGGTTTAAAAAACTGTTTTTT.

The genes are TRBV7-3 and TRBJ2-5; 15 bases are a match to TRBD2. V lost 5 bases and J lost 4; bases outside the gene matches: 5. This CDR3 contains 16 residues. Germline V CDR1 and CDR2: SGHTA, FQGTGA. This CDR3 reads CASSLGLAGGRETQYF. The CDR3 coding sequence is TGTGCCAGCAGCCTTGGACTAGCGGGGGGGCGAGAGACCCAGTACTTC.

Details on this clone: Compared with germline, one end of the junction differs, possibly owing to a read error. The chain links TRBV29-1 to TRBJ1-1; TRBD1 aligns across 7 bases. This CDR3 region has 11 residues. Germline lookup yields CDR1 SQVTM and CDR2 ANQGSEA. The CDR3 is CGVVGGGEAFF. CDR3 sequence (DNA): TGCGGCGTTGTAGGGGGCGGTGAAGCTTTCTTT. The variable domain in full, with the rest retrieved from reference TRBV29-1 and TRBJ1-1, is SAVISQKPSRDICQRGTSLTIQCQVDSQVTMMFWYRQQPGQSLTLIATANQGSEATYESGFVIDKFPISRPNLTFSTLTVSNMSPEDSSIYLCGVVGGGEAFFGQGTRLTVV.

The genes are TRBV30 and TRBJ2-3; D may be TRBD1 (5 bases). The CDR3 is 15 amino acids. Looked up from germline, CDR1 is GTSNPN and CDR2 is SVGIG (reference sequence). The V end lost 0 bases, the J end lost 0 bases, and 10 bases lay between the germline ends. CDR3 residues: CAWSVGQGSTDTQYF. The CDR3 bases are TGTGCCTGGAGTGTAGGGCAGGGCAGCACAGATACGCAGTATTTT.

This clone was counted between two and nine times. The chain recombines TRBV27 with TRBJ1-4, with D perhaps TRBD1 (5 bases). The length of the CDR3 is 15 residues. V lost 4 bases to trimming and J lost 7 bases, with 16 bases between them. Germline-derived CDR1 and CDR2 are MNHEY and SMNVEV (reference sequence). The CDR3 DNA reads TGTGCCAGCAGTTCCGGGGGAATCGAGTTTGAAAAACTGTTTTTT. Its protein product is CASSSGGIEFEKLFF.

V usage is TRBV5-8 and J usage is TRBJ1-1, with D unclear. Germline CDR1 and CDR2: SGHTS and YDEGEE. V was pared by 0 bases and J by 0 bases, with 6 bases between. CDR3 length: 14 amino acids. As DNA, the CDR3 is TGTGCCAGCAGCTTGGCCAGATTGAACACTGAAGCTTTCTTT. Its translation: CASSLARLNTEAFF.

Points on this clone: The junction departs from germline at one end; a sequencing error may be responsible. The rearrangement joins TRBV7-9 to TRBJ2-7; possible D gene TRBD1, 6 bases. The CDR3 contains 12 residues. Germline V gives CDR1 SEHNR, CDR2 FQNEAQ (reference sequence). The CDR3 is CSSSLQGFEQYF. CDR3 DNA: TGTTCCAGCAGCTTACAGGGTTTCGAGCAGTACTTC.

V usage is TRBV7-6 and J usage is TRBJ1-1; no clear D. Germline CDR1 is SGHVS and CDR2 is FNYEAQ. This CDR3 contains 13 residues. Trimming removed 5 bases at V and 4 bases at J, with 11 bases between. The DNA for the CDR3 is TGTGCCAGCAGCCTACTTGAACGCACTGAAGCTTTCTTT. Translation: CASSLLERTEAFF.

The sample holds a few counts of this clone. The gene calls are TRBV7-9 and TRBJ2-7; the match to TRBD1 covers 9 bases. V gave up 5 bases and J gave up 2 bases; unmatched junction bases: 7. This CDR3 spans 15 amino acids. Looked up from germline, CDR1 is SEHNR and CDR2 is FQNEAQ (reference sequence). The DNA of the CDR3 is TGTGCCAGCAGCCGGCGGGGACAGGGAACCTACGAGCAGTACTTC. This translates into CASSRRGQGTYEQYF.

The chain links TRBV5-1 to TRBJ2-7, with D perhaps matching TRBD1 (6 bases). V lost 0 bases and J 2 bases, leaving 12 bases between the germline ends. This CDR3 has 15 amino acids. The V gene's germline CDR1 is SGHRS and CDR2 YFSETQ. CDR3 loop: CASSLALWGPYEQYF. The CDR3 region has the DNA TGCGCCAGCAGCTTGGCTCTCTGGGGGCCCTACGAGCAGTACTTC.

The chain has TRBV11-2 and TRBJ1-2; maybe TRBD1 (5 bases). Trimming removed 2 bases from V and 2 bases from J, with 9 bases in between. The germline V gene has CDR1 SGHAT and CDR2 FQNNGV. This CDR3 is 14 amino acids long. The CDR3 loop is CASSLPTGNYGYTF. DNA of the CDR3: TGTGCCAGCAGCTTACCAACAGGAAACTATGGCTACACCTTC.

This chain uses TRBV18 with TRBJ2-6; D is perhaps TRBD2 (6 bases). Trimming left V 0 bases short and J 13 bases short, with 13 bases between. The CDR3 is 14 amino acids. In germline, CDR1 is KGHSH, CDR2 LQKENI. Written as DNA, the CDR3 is TGTGCCAGCTCACCACCCTTTGGGGGAGGAGTCCTGACTTTC. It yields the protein CASSPPFGGGVLTF.

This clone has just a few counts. The CDR3 reads CASSHPRTHLYEQYF. The CDR3 DNA follows: TGTGCCAGCAGCCACCCACGGACTCATTTATACGAGCAGTACTTC. The rearrangement uses TRBV2 and TRBJ2-7; possible D gene TRBD2, 5 bases. The CDR3 is 15 amino acids. CDR1 and CDR2 (germline): SNHLY, FYNNEI. The germline V and J ends were trimmed by 6 bases and 4 bases, with 19 bases remaining between them.

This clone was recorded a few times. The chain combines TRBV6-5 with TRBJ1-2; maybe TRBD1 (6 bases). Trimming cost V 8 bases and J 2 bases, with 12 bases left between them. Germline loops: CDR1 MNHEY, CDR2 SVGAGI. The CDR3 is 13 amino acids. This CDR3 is CASSPGANYGYTF. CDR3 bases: TGTGCCAGCTCTCCAGGGGCCAACTATGGCTACACCTTC.

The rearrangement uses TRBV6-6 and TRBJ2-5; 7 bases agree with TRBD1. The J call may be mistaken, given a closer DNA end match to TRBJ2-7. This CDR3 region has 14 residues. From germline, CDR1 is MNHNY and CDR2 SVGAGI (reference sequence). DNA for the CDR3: TGTGCCAGCAGTTCGACCGGCCAGGGGGACGAGCAGTACTTC. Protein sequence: CASSSTGQGDEQYF.

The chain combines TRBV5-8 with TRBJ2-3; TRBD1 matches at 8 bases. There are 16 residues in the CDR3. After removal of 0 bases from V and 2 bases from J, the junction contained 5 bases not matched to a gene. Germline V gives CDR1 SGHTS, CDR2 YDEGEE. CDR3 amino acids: CASSLARTGNTDTQYF. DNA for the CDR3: TGTGCCAGCAGCTTGGCTAGGACAGGGAACACAGATACGCAGTATTTT.

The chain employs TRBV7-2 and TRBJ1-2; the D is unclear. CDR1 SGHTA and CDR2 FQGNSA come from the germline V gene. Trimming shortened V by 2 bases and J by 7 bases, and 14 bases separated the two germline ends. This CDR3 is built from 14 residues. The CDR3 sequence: CASSLSREAFGYTF. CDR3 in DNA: TGTGCCAGCAGCTTAAGTCGGGAGGCTTTTGGCTACACCTTC.

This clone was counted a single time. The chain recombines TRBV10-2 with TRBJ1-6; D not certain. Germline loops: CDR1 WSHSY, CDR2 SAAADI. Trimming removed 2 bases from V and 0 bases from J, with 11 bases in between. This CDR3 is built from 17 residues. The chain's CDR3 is CASSEAGTSSYNSPLHF. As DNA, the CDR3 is TGCGCCAGCAGTGAGGCGGGAACGAGCTCCTATAATTCACCCCTCCACTTT.

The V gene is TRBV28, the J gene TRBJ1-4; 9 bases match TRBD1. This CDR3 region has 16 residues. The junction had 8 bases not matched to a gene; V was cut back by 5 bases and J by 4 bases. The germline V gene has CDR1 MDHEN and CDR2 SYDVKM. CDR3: CASSADRGDFNEKLFF. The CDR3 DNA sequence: TGTGCCAGCAGTGCGGACAGGGGTGATTTTAATGAAAAACTGTTTTTT.

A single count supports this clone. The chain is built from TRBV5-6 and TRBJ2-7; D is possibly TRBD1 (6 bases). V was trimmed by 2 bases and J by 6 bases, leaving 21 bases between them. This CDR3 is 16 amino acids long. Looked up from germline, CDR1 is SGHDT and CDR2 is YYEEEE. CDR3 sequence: CASSFDLGHKRGEQYF. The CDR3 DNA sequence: TGTGCCAGCAGCTTCGACCTGGGACACAAAAGGGGCGAGCAGTACTTC.

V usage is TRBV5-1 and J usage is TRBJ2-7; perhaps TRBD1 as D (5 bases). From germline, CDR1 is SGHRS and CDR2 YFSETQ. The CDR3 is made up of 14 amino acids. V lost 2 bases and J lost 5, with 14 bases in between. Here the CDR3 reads CASSFQGWGNEQYF. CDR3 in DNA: TGCGCCAGCAGCTTCCAGGGATGGGGCAACGAGCAGTACTTC.

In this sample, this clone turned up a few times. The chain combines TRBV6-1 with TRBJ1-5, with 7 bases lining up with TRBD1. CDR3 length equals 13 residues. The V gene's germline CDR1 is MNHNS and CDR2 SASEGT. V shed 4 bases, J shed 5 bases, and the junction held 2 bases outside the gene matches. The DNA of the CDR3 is TGTGCCAGCAGTGGACAGGGAGATCAGCCCCAGCATTTT. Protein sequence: CASSGQGDQPQHF.

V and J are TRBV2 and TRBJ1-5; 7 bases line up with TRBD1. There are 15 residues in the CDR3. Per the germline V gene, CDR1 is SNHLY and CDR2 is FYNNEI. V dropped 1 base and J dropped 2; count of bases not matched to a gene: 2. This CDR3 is CASSEEGAGNQPQHF. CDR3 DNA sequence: TGTGCCAGCAGTGAAGAGGGGGCGGGCAATCAGCCCCAGCATTTT.

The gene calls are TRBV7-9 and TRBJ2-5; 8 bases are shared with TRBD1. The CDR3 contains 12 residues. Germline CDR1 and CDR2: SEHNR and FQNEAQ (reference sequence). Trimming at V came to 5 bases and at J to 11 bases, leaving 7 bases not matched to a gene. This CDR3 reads CASSHIQGEQYF. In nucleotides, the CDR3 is TGTGCCAGCAGCCACATACAGGGGGAGCAGTACTTC.